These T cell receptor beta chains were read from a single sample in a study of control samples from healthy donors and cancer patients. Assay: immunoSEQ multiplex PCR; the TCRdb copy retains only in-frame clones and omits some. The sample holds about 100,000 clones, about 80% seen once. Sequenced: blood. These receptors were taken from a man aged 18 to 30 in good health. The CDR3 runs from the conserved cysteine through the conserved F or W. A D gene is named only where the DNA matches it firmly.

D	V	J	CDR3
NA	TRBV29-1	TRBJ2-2	CSVSPWGGSGELFF
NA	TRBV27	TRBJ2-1	CASRLGWVGEQFF
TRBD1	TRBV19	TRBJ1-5	CASSFGGTGRNQPQHF
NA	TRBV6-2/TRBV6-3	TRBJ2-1	CASSFASDNEQFF
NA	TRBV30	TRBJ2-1	CAWSVYRYNEQFF
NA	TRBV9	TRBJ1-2	CASSGGGVYGYTF
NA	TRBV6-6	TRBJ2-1	CASSYGRGLTYNEQFF
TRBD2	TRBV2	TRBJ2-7	CASSDPLEAGQDEQYF
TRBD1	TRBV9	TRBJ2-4	CASSAETGALAKNIQYF
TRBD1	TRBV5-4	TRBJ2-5	CASSLAGGLGETQYF
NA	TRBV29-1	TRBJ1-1	CSVEHSPIEAFF
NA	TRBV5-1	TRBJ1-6	CASSFKGLRNSPLHF
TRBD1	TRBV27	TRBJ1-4	CASSLYAGGPEKLFF
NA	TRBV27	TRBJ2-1	CASSYRRVGINEQFF
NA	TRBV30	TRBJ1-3	CAWSVTAEPGNTIYF